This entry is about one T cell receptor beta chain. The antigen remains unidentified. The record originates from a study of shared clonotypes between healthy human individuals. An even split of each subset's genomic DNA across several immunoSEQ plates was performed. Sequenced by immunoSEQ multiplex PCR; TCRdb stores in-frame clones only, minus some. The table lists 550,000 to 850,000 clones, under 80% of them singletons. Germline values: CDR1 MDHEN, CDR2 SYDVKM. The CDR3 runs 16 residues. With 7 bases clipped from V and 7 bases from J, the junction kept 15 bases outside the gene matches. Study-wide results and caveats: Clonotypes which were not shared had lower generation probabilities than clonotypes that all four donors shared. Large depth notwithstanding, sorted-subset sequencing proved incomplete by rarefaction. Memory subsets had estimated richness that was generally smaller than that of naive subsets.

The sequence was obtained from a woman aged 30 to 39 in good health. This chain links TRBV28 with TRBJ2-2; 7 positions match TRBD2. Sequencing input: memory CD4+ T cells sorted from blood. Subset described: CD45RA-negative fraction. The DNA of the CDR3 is TGTGCCAGCATCGGACGTGGCGCGGGAGTTCACGGGGAGCTGTTTTTT. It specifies CASIGRGAGVHGELFF.